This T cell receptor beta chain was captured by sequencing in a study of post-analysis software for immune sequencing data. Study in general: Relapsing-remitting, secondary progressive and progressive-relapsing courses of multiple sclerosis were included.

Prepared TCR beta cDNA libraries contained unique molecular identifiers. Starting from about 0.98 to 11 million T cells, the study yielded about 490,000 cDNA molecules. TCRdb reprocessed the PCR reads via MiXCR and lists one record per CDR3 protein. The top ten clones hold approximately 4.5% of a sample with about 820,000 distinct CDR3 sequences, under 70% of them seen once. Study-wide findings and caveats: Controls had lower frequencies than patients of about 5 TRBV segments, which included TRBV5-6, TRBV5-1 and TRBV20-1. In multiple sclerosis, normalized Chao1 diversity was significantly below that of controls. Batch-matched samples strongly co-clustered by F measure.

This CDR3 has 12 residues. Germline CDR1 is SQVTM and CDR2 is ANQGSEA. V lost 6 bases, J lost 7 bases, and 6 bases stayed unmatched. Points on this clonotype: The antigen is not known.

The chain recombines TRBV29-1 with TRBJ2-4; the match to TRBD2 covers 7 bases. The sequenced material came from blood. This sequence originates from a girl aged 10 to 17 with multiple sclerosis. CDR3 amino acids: CSVVPTSNIQYF. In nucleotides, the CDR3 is TGCAGCGTCGTCCCGACTAGCAACATTCAGTACTTC.